Below are 12 T cell receptor beta chains sequenced from a single sample in a study of cytomegalovirus exposure and HLA in healthy donors (dated by TCRdb to between 2016 and 2019). The library was prepared using the immunoSEQ multiplex PCR assay. For the multiplex PCR, a mixture combining 60 forward primers for TCR Vbeta segments and 13 reverse primers for TCR Jbeta segments was used. As stored in TCRdb, this immuneACCESS dataset retains in-frame rearrangements with V and J assigned. A fraction of the clones does not appear; measured against another copy, unresolved V genes explain less than half of the discrepancy, and the remainder lacks a known reason. The sample table contains under 150,000 clones; only one count was recorded for over 80% of them. Together, the top ten hold around 3.2% of the sample. The source material was PBMCs. These receptors all come from a male donor in good health and CMV-seronegative.

The chain joins TRBV5-4 to TRBJ2-1, with a weak D call TRBD2 (6 bases). Trimming removed 2 bases at V and 0 bases at J, with 9 bases between. The germline CDR1 and CDR2 sequences are SGHNT and YYREEE (reference sequence). The CDR3 is 15 residues long. As DNA, the CDR3 is TGTGCCAGCAGCTTCCGGGGGAGCTCCTACAATGAGCAGTTCTTC. Translating gives CASSFRGSSYNEQFF.

The chain employs TRBV11-3 and TRBJ2-5; D is perhaps TRBD1 (5 bases). V lost 5 bases, J lost 11 bases, and 18 bases lay in between. The CDR3 runs 13 residues. The V gene's germline CDR1 is SGHNT and CDR2 YENEEA. The CDR3 region is CASSRQTVTKQYF. The CDR3 nucleotides are TGTGCCAGCAGCCGACAGACCGTTACGAAGCAGTACTTC.

The V call is TRBV5-1, the J call TRBJ2-5, with 10 nucleotides matching TRBD1. J was trimmed by 4 bases and V by 0 bases; bases with no gene match: 3. Germline assignment: CDR1 SGHRS and CDR2 YFSETQ. The CDR3 has 15 residues. The CDR3 loop reads CASSLETGGRETQYF. In DNA form, the CDR3 reads TGCGCCAGCAGCTTGGAGACAGGGGGCAGAGAGACCCAGTACTTC.

CDR3 loop: CASTLGGGQVDTQYF. CDR3 nucleotide sequence: TGTGCCAGCACGTTGGGGGGAGGCCAGGTGGATACGCAGTATTTT. The rearrangement uses TRBV28 and TRBJ2-3; the D gene is possibly TRBD2 (6 bases). Germline CDR1 reads MDHEN; CDR2 reads SYDVKM. Trimming pared 7 bases from V and 6 bases from J, leaving 20 bases between. The CDR3 is made up of 15 amino acids.

For the CDR3, the DNA is TGTGCCAGCAGCTTTGACAGGGGGTTTGTCGAGCAGTACTTC. As protein: CASSFDRGFVEQYF. The J gene is TRBJ2-7, the V gene TRBV13, with 9 bases lining up with TRBD1. Germline CDR1 reads PRHDT; CDR2 reads FYEKMQ (reference sequence). This CDR3 spans 14 amino acids. The trim removed 3 bases at V and 6 bases at J, leaving 6 bases unmatched.

Comment on this clone: The conserved closing phenylalanine or tryptophan is absent in this CDR3, likely reflecting a read error. CDR3 amino acids: CASGEGRTANTGELFL. For the CDR3, the DNA is TGTGCTAGTGGTGAGGGCCGGACAGCGAACACCGGGGAGCTGTTTCTT. This chain links TRBV12-5 with TRBJ2-2, with a tentative D call TRBD1 (6 bases). The germline V and J ends were trimmed by 5 bases and 0 bases, with 13 bases remaining between them. This CDR3 has 16 amino acids. Germline V lookup: CDR1 LGHNT, CDR2 FRNRAP.

This chain uses TRBV9 with TRBJ2-7; perhaps TRBD1 as D (5 bases). Per germline, CDR1 SGDLS and CDR2 YYNGEE. V gave up 1 base and J gave up 7 bases, with 15 bases separating them. This CDR3 has 14 residues. DNA of the CDR3: TGTGCCAGCAGCGTAAGCCAGGGAACAGGTGAGCAGTACTTC. Amino acid sequence: CASSVSQGTGEQYF.

This chain connects TRBV10-3 to TRBJ1-4; 10 nucleotides align to TRBD1. With V trimmed by 4 bases and J by 0 bases, 5 bases remained unmatched. The CDR3 loop spans 17 amino acids. Germline V gives CDR1 ENHRY, CDR2 SYGVKD. The chain's CDR3 is CAISGSDRGPTNEKLFF. CDR3 coding DNA: TGTGCCATCAGTGGGTCAGACAGGGGGCCAACTAATGAAAAACTGTTTTTT.

The count of this clone is one. The rearrangement links TRBV6-1 to TRBJ2-7, with D possibly TRBD1 on 6 matching bases. Germline loops: CDR1 MNHNS, CDR2 SASEGT. V lost 6 bases to trimming and J lost 1 base, with 13 bases between them. The CDR3 loop spans 14 amino acids. DNA of the CDR3: TGTGCCAGCAGCTTACAGGGCCCGTCCTACGAGCAGTACTTC. The encoded protein is CASSLQGPSYEQYF.

This clone came up once. Other DNA sequences of this sample code for an identical CDR3. The chain uses TRBV29-1 and TRBJ1-2; 7 bases match TRBD1. Germline V gene lookup returns CDR1 SQVTM and CDR2 ANQGSEA. V was pared by 2 bases and J by 6 bases, with 6 bases of the junction left unmatched. The CDR3 is made up of 13 amino acids. The CDR3 sequence is CSVEHYTGDGYTF. The CDR3 DNA reads TGCAGCGTTGAACATTACACAGGGGATGGCTACACCTTC.

V usage is TRBV4-1 and J usage is TRBJ1-2, with unresolved D. V was pared by 3 bases and J by 7 bases, with 15 bases between. The germline V gene encodes CDR1 MGHRA and CDR2 YSYEKL. The CDR3 runs 14 residues. CDR3 sequence reads: CASSQGYGGGGYTF. The CDR3 DNA is TGCGCCAGCAGCCAGGGATACGGAGGTGGTGGCTACACCTTC.

This chain uses TRBV28 with TRBJ2-7; 10 bases align to TRBD2. V was clipped by 7 bases and J by 6 bases; unmatched bases: 12. Germline V gives CDR1 MDHEN, CDR2 SYDVKM. The CDR3 runs 15 residues. CDR3: CASILHLAGVSEQYF. CDR3 bases: TGTGCCAGCATCCTCCACCTAGCGGGAGTCAGCGAGCAGTACTTC.